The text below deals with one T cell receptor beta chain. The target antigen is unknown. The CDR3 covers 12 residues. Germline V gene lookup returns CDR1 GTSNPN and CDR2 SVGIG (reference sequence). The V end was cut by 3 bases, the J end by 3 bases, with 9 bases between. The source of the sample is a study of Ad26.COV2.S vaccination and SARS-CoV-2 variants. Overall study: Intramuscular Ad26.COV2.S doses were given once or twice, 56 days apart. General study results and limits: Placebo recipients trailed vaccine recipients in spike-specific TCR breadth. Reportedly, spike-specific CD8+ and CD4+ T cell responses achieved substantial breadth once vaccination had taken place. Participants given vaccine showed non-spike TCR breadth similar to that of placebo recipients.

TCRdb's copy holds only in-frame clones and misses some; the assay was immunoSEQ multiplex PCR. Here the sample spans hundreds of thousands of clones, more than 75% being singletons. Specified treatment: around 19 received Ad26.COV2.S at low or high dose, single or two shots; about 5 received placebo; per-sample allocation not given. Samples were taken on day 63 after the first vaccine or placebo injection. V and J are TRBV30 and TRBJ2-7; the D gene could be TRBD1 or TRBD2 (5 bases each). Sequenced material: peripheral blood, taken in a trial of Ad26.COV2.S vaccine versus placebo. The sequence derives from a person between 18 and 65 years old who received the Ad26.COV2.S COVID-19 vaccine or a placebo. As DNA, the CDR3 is TGTGCCTGGAGCCCGGGGCGCTACGAGCAGTACTTC. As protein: CAWSPGRYEQYF.